This T cell receptor beta chain comes out of a study of blood T cell repertoires in COVID-19. Cohorts were based on clinical histories the participants reported. Generated by immunoSEQ multiplex PCR, the TCRdb table keeps only in-frame clones and is missing some. This sample yields over 150,000 clones, of which about 85% are seen a single time; 6.2% belongs to the top ten. Germline V gene lookup returns CDR1 SGDLS and CDR2 YYNGEE. V was pared by 4 bases and J by 0 bases, with 6 bases of the junction left unmatched. There are 16 residues in the CDR3. The rearrangement links TRBV9 to TRBJ2-1; TRBD2 agrees at 8 bases. Sequenced material: PBMCs or T cells enriched from blood (not recorded which). This sequence originates from a man in his forties or fifties who had recovered from COVID-19. As DNA, the CDR3 is TGTGCCAGCAGCCACCGCGGGGGGAGCTCCTACAATGAGCAGTTCTTC. Translating it yields CASSHRGGSSYNEQFF.